This T cell receptor beta chain appears in the sequencing data of a study of cytomegalovirus exposure and HLA in healthy donors. 13 Jbeta primers and 60 Vbeta primers were used for the PCR. Authors' analysis steps: There were 80 million or so unique TCR beta chains by a later count, and 10 million to 12 million of them were shared. TCRdb's table, derived via immunoSEQ multiplex PCR, lists solely in-frame clones and lacks some. V and J calls and clone size are those listed in that table; D and trimming were worked out from the DNA. The sample records some 200,000 clones, around 86% being singletons. This clonotype originated in a man aged 40-55 years in good health and CMV-seropositive. Sequences were obtained from PBMCs.

The CDR3 DNA reads TGTGCCATCAGTGCACGAGGGGGCGGCACTGAAGCTTTCTTT. Translating gives CAISARGGGTEAFF. The chain combines TRBV10-3 with TRBJ1-1; the match to TRBD1 covers 7 bases. The CDR3 is 14 amino acids. In germline, CDR1 is ENHRY, CDR2 SYGVKD. Germline trimming cut 4 bases from V and 4 bases from J; bases unmatched to any gene: 6.